This is a list of T cell receptor beta chains from one sample in a study of blood T cell repertoires in COVID-19. TCRdb's copy holds only in-frame clones and misses some; the assay was immunoSEQ multiplex PCR. The table includes 85,000 to 120,000 clones, roughly 90% detected once. Specimen: peripheral blood. The source of these receptors is a woman aged 45-65 years with COVID-19, enrolled during active disease. CDR3s include the opening cysteine and the closing phenylalanine or tryptophan. The order of the fields is J gene, V gene, D gene, clone size, CDR3 DNA, CDR3 protein. The D gene is left open where the match is weak. Clone size, where shown, is once, few, many, or a class for clones that have expanded.

J gene: TRBJ2-2
V gene: TRBV24-1
D gene: TRBD1
clone size: NA
CDR3 DNA: TGTGCCACCAGTGATACCACCGGGACAGGGAACGGGGAGCTGTTTTTT
CDR3 protein: CATSDTTGTGNGELFF

J gene: TRBJ1-1
V gene: TRBV28
D gene: NA
clone size: few
CDR3 DNA: TGTGCCAGCCACACACCGAACACTGAAGCTTTCTTT
CDR3 protein: CASHTPNTEAFF

J gene: TRBJ1-2
V gene: TRBV28
D gene: TRBD1
clone size: NA
CDR3 DNA: TGTGCCAGCACTCCGGGACAGGGCTTCTATGGCTACACCTTC
CDR3 protein: CASTPGQGFYGYTF

J gene: TRBJ1-5
V gene: TRBV7-8
D gene: TRBD1
clone size: NA
CDR3 DNA: TGTGCCAGCAGCCGGGACAGGGCACAGCCCCAGCATTTT
CDR3 protein: CASSRDRAQPQHF

J gene: TRBJ1-4
V gene: TRBV2
D gene: TRBD1
clone size: NA
CDR3 DNA: TGTGCCAGCAGTGTGGGATTGGGACAGGGGACTGAAAAACTGTTTTTT
CDR3 protein: CASSVGLGQGTEKLFF

J gene: TRBJ1-2
V gene: TRBV7-8
D gene: TRBD1
clone size: NA
CDR3 DNA: TGTGCCAGCAGCTTACAGGGGGCGAATCATGGCTACACCTTC
CDR3 protein: CASSLQGANHGYTF

J gene: TRBJ1-1
V gene: TRBV19
D gene: NA
clone size: NA
CDR3 DNA: TGTGCCAGTAGTTTGACAGCCATGAACACTGAAGCTTTCTTT
CDR3 protein: CASSLTAMNTEAFF

J gene: TRBJ1-1
V gene: TRBV29-1
D gene: NA
clone size: NA
CDR3 DNA: TGCAGCGTCGGGAGGGGAAACACTGAAGCTTTCTTT
CDR3 protein: CSVGRGNTEAFF

J gene: TRBJ2-5
V gene: TRBV13
D gene: NA
clone size: NA
CDR3 DNA: TGTGCCAGCAGCTTATCTTTAGAGCCCGGAGAGACCCAGTACTTC
CDR3 protein: CASSLSLEPGETQYF

J gene: TRBJ1-5
V gene: TRBV28
D gene: TRBD1
clone size: NA
CDR3 DNA: TGTGCCAGCAGTCTCGACAGGGGCCATCAGCCCCAGCATTTT
CDR3 protein: CASSLDRGHQPQHF

J gene: TRBJ2-1
V gene: TRBV5-4
D gene: NA
clone size: once
CDR3 DNA: TGTGCCATCCCGTCCGCGGCGGCACTTCCCTACAATGAGCAGTTCTTC
CDR3 protein: CAIPSAAALPYNEQFF

J gene: TRBJ2-1
V gene: TRBV5-6
D gene: NA
clone size: NA
CDR3 DNA: TGTGCCAGCAGCTTGAATGCAGGGGTCAATGAGCAGTTCTTC
CDR3 protein: CASSLNAGVNEQFF

J gene: TRBJ2-5
V gene: TRBV24-1
D gene: NA
clone size: NA
CDR3 DNA: TGTGCCACCAGTGATTTTGGTCCTAAAGAGACCCAGTACTTC
CDR3 protein: CATSDFGPKETQYF

J gene: TRBJ1-1
V gene: TRBV10-1
D gene: NA
clone size: NA
CDR3 DNA: TGCGCCAGCAGTGCTGGGGGGACGAACACTGAAGCTTTCTTT
CDR3 protein: CASSAGGTNTEAFF

J gene: TRBJ2-3
V gene: TRBV19
D gene: TRBD1
clone size: NA
CDR3 DNA: TGTGCCAGTAGGGGACAGCCCACAGATACGCAGTATTTT
CDR3 protein: CASRGQPTDTQYF

J gene: TRBJ1-6
V gene: TRBV28
D gene: NA
clone size: NA
CDR3 DNA: TGTGCCAGCAGTTGGGCAGCCATAAATTCACCCCTCCACTTT
CDR3 protein: CASSWAAINSPLHF

J gene: TRBJ1-1
V gene: TRBV6-2/TRBV6-3
D gene: TRBD1
clone size: NA
CDR3 DNA: TGTGCCAGCAGCCGACAGGGCTCATACACTGAAGCTTTCTTT
CDR3 protein: CASSRQGSYTEAFF

J gene: TRBJ2-2
V gene: TRBV19
D gene: NA
clone size: NA
CDR3 DNA: TGTGCCAGTAGTAGGGCTCCAGGGGCTATAGGGGAGCTGTTTTTT
CDR3 protein: CASSRAPGAIGELFF

J gene: TRBJ2-7
V gene: TRBV11-2
D gene: TRBD1
clone size: NA
CDR3 DNA: TGTGCCAGCAGCTTTGGACAGGGCACCTACGAGCAGTACTTC
CDR3 protein: CASSFGQGTYEQYF

J gene: TRBJ1-6
V gene: TRBV2
D gene: TRBD1
clone size: many
CDR3 DNA: TGTGCCAGCAGGGGTACGACAGGGCTCAACTCACCCCTCCACTTT
CDR3 protein: CASRGTTGLNSPLHF

J gene: TRBJ2-5
V gene: TRBV2
D gene: TRBD2
clone size: once
CDR3 DNA: TGTGCCAGCAGTGACCAGCGGGGGGGCGTAGAGACCCAGTACTTC
CDR3 protein: CASSDQRGGVETQYF

J gene: TRBJ1-1
V gene: TRBV7-9
D gene: NA
clone size: NA
CDR3 DNA: TGTGCCAGCAGCCGGGGAAGGGAGAACACTGAAGCTTTCTTT
CDR3 protein: CASSRGRENTEAFF

J gene: TRBJ2-3
V gene: TRBV6-1
D gene: NA
clone size: NA
CDR3 DNA: TGTGCCAGCAGGGAAGGGGGGGCAGATACGCAGTATTTT
CDR3 protein: CASREGGADTQYF

J gene: TRBJ2-7
V gene: TRBV2
D gene: TRBD2
clone size: once
CDR3 DNA: TGTGCCAGCAGGGATCTAGCGGGGAATTCCTACGAGCAGTACTTC
CDR3 protein: CASRDLAGNSYEQYF

J gene: TRBJ1-4
V gene: TRBV10-3
D gene: TRBD1
clone size: once
CDR3 DNA: TGTGCCATCAGTGAGTCGGGACAGGGAAGTGAAAAACTGTTTTTT
CDR3 protein: CAISESGQGSEKLFF

J gene: TRBJ2-2
V gene: TRBV27
D gene: TRBD2
clone size: NA
CDR3 DNA: TGTGCCAGCATCCTACCCGTGACTAGCGGTAACACCGGGGAGCTGTTTTTT
CDR3 protein: CASILPVTSGNTGELFF

J gene: TRBJ1-3
V gene: TRBV30
D gene: NA
clone size: NA
CDR3 DNA: TGTGCCTGGAGCCGGGGTGAGGGATCGGGAAACACCATATATTTT
CDR3 protein: CAWSRGEGSGNTIYF

J gene: TRBJ1-5
V gene: TRBV27
D gene: NA
clone size: NA
CDR3 DNA: TGTGCCAGCAGTTTTTACAGCAATAGCAATCAGCCCCAGCATTTT
CDR3 protein: CASSFYSNSNQPQHF

J gene: TRBJ1-2
V gene: TRBV4-1
D gene: TRBD1
clone size: NA
CDR3 DNA: TGCGCCAGCAGCCTTGGACAGGGGGCGGGTCAAGGCTACACCTTC
CDR3 protein: CASSLGQGAGQGYTF

J gene: TRBJ2-5
V gene: TRBV5-1
D gene: NA
clone size: NA
CDR3 DNA: TGCGCCAGCAGCCCGACTGGGTACCAAGAGACCCAGTACTTC
CDR3 protein: CASSPTGYQETQYF

J gene: TRBJ1-4
V gene: TRBV27
D gene: TRBD1
clone size: NA
CDR3 DNA: TGTGCCAGCAGTTCCGCCGGGACAGGGGAAGAAAAACTGTTTTTT
CDR3 protein: CASSSAGTGEEKLFF

J gene: TRBJ1-2
V gene: TRBV28
D gene: NA
clone size: NA
CDR3 DNA: TGTGCCAGCGGCAGGCCTAACTATGGCTACACCTTC
CDR3 protein: CASGRPNYGYTF

J gene: TRBJ1-1
V gene: TRBV5-1
D gene: NA
clone size: NA
CDR3 DNA: TGCGCCAGCAGCTTGGCGGGATCCGAGGAAGCTTTCTTT
CDR3 protein: CASSLAGSEEAFF

J gene: TRBJ1-4
V gene: TRBV27
D gene: NA
clone size: NA
CDR3 DNA: TGTGCCAGCAGCCTCAGGGCCACAACTAATGAAAAACTGTTTTTT
CDR3 protein: CASSLRATTNEKLFF

J gene: TRBJ1-1
V gene: TRBV7-9
D gene: NA
clone size: NA
CDR3 DNA: TGTGCCAGCATCCCGTTGGGGGGGGTTACTGAAGCTTTCTTT
CDR3 protein: CASIPLGGVTEAFF

J gene: TRBJ1-2
V gene: TRBV11-2
D gene: NA
clone size: NA
CDR3 DNA: TGTGCCAGCAGCTTAGATTTGGGGGGGCGGCTTGGCTACACCTTC
CDR3 protein: CASSLDLGGRLGYTF

J gene: TRBJ1-5
V gene: TRBV27
D gene: TRBD1
clone size: once
CDR3 DNA: TGTGCCAGCAGTTTATCGGGGACAGTCGACGGACAGCCCCAGCATTTT
CDR3 protein: CASSLSGTVDGQPQHF

J gene: TRBJ1-6
V gene: TRBV10-3
D gene: TRBD1
clone size: NA
CDR3 DNA: TGTGCCTCAAAACAAGGACAGGGGGACTCACCCCTCCACTTT
CDR3 protein: CASKQGQGDSPLHF

J gene: TRBJ2-1
V gene: TRBV24-1
D gene: TRBD1
clone size: once
CDR3 DNA: TGTGCCACCAGTGATTTCGGGGGACAGGGGAGTGAGCAGTTCTTC
CDR3 protein: CATSDFGGQGSEQFF

J gene: TRBJ1-4
V gene: TRBV5-6
D gene: NA
clone size: NA
CDR3 DNA: TGTGCCAGCAGCTTCAGTTACGAAAAACTGTTTTTT
CDR3 protein: CASSFSYEKLFF

J gene: TRBJ2-5
V gene: TRBV4-1
D gene: NA
clone size: NA
CDR3 DNA: TGCGCCAGCAGCTTCAATTTGGGCAGCCAAGAGACCCAGTACTTC
CDR3 protein: CASSFNLGSQETQYF

J gene: TRBJ1-2
V gene: TRBV7-8
D gene: NA
clone size: NA
CDR3 DNA: TGTGCCAGCAGCCCGAAATCGACAGATGGCTACACCTTC
CDR3 protein: CASSPKSTDGYTF

J gene: TRBJ2-1
V gene: TRBV11-2
D gene: TRBD2
clone size: NA
CDR3 DNA: TGTGCCAGCAGCTTTGGTAGCGGGGGGGAGAATGAGCAGTTCTTC
CDR3 protein: CASSFGSGGENEQFF

J gene: TRBJ2-3
V gene: TRBV30
D gene: TRBD2
clone size: NA
CDR3 DNA: TGTGCCTGGAGTGTAACGGGGGGGCGTGGAGATACGCAGTATTTT
CDR3 protein: CAWSVTGGRGDTQYF

J gene: TRBJ2-4
V gene: TRBV5-1
D gene: TRBD1
clone size: NA
CDR3 DNA: TGCGCCAGCAGCTTGTTAGGGGGCAGGGACATTCAGTACTTC
CDR3 protein: CASSLLGGRDIQYF